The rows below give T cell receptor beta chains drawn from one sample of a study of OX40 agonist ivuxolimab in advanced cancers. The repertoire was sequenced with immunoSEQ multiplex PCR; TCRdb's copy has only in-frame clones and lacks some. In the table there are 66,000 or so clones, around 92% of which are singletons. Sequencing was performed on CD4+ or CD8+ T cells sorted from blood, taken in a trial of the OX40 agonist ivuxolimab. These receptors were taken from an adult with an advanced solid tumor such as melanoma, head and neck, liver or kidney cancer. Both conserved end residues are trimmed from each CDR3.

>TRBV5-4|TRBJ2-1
ASSRTESYNEQF
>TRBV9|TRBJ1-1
ASSPRGGRTEAF
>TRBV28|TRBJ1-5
ASSLTGGVNQPQH
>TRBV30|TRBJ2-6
AWSEGAGANVLT
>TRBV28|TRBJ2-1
ATTLGLAGGYEQF
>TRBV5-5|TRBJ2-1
ASSFVADRVNEQF
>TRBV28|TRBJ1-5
ASSFAGEVNQPQH
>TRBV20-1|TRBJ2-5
SAREGETQY
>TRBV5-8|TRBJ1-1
ASSWGGPNTEAF
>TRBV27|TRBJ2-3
ASSLSADTQY
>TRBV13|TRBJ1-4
ASSYGTATNEKLF
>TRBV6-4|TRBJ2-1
ASSDLAASYNEQF
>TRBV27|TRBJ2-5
ASSLSLASWETQY
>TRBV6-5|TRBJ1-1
ASSYRGGFHTEAF
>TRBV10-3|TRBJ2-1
AISESRGANNEQF
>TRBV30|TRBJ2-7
AWSVLLGSYEQY
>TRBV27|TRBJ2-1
ASSFSPGTAYNEQF
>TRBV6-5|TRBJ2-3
ASSYFRGGADTQY
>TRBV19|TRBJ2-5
ASSISPIGTEEETQY
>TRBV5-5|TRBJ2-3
ASSLHLTSTDTQY
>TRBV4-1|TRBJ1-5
ASSQVVGYGNQPQH
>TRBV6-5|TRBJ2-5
ASSYSHEVETQY
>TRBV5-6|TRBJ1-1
ASSLEFNEPEAF
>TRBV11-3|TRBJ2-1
ASSSRTGENEQF
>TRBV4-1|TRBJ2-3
ASSRRLAGVVDTQY
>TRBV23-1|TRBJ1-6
ASSLQGKYNSPLH
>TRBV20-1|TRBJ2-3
SARDYGTQY
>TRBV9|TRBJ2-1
ASSVGGGNEQF
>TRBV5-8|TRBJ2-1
ASSFTSGGVSSYNEQF
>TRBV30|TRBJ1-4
AWSLADEKLF
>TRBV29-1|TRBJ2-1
SASPGTYNEQF
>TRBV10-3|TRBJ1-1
AISTGDGEAF
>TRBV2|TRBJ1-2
ASKPNYGYT
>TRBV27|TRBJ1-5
ASSLSSGHSNQPQH
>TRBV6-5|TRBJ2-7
ASSFGTESSYEQY
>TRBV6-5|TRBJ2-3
AIARGASTDTQY
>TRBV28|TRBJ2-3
ASSLSLALTDTQY
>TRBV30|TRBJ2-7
AWSHTYEQY
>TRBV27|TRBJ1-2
ASSFGGSNYGYT
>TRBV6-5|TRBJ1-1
ASSRQRLNTEAF
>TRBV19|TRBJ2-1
ASSMPPSGSLSNEQF
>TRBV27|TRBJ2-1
ASSKGANEQF
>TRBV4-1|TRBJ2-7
ASSQDGGTGVYGYEQY
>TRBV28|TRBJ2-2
ASSLTSVGTGELF
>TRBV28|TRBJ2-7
ASSLTGGQYEQY
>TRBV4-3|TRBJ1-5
ASSQVLDRAQPQH
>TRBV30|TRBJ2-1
ACRGYNEQF
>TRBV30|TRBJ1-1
AWTWGSGFAAF
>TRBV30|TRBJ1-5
AWSVQGAGGFSNQPQH
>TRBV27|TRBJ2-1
ASSLIQAYNEQF
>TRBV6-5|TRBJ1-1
ASRNPQGYTEAF